This T cell receptor (beta chain) was observed in a study of T cells after yellow fever vaccination. There are 13 residues in the CDR3. Deletions cut 3 bases from V and 4 bases from J, with 9 bases between. TCRdb itself ran the 5' RACE reads through MiXCR, one entry per CDR3 protein. The sample has 500,000 to 650,000 distinct CDR3 sequences; about a sixth are singletons. Many counts were recorded for this clonotype. The specimen comprised PBMCs, sampled less than 6 days after the first yellow fever vaccination. This TCR derives from a man aged 18-30 years who received the YFV17D yellow fever vaccine. This chain uses TRBV12-3 or TRBV12-4 with TRBJ1-1; possibly TRBD1 for D (6 bases). Here the CDR3 reads CASSFQGSTEAFF. In nucleotides, the CDR3 is TGTGCCAGCAGTTTCCAGGGGAGCACTGAAGCTTTCTTT.